The clone carrying this T cell receptor beta chain came up a few times. What it binds is unknown. The entry originates in a study of vaccination and CD4 T cells after COVID-19. Study background: Overlapping peptides of the spike proteins of SARS-CoV-2, HCoV-NL63, HCoV-OC43 and HCoV-229E were used for cell stimulation. Findings of the study overall: Researchers report that a median about 89% of reactive clones in convalescent patients surfaced only post-vaccination. Going from approximately 21 to 38, median SARS-CoV-2-reactive clonotypes did not rise significantly.

Documented treatment: approximately nine-day PBMC culture with coronavirus spike peptide pools or control peptides (ViraFEST assay). Expanded clonotypes were found by TCR sequencing after peptide-pool stimulation (ViraFEST). The germline V gene has CDR1 SEHNR and CDR2 FQNEAQ (reference sequence). This CDR3 has 12 amino acids. Deletions cut 1 base from V and 3 bases from J, with 4 bases between. The Oncomine TCR Beta short-read assay generated sequence data from the DNA of cultured CD4+ T cells. TCRdb passed the PCR reads through MiXCR, listing each CDR3 protein once. This sample has more than 3,000 distinct CDR3 sequences; around 20% occur once, and the top ten carry 11% to 15%.

The chain employs TRBV7-9 and TRBJ2-7; D is unresolved. The TCR was taken from a human donor who had recovered from COVID-19. The sequencing input was CD4+ T cells from blood, cultured in vitro. CDR3: CASSLVGYEQYF. CDR3 in DNA: TGTGCCAGCAGCTTAGTCGGCTACGAGCAGTACTTC.